This record looks at one T cell receptor (beta chain) sequence and its context. What it binds is not known. The ends lost 3 bases at V and 0 bases at J; junction bases unmatched: 6. Germline V CDR1 and CDR2: SGHKS, YYEKEE (reference sequence). The CDR3 is made up of 16 amino acids. This entry belongs to a study of T-cell reconstitution after alpha-beta-depleted transplantation in children. Findings and caveats of the study: From newly produced T cells came most of the T-cell counts and diversity one year after transplant. Approximately two months post-transplant, alpha-beta T cells reportedly originated from several hundred expanded graft clones.

Preparation of the TCRbeta library used unique molecular identifiers. From the PCR reads, TCRdb called clonotypes with MiXCR, one entry per CDR3 protein. The repertoire holds 400,000 to 550,000 distinct CDR3 sequences, with about 10% as singletons. Here the sequenced sample was PBMCs, taken before TCRalphabeta/CD19-depleted stem cell transplant. The gene calls are TRBV5-5 and TRBJ1-3; 7 bases map to TRBD1. This receptor was obtained from a child under 10 years old with inherited bone marrow failure, due to receive a stem cell transplant. CDR3 amino acids: CASSSSTGISGNTIYF. The CDR3, as DNA: TGTGCCAGCAGCTCATCGACAGGGATCTCTGGAAACACCATATATTTT.